These T cell receptor beta chains were read from a single sample in a study of blood T cell repertoires in COVID-19. Method: immunoSEQ multiplex PCR; TCRdb's copy keeps in-frame clones and lacks some. The sample has 130,000 to 150,000 clones, more than 75% seen once. Material: peripheral blood. These receptors all stem from a woman between 65 and 79 years old with COVID-19, enrolled during active disease. The CDR3 runs from the conserved cysteine through the conserved F or W. Fields, in order: CDR3 protein, CDR3 DNA, clone size, D gene, V gene, J gene. The D gene is left open where the match is weak. Clone size is shown for a subset of rows, as once, few, many or a class of expanded clone.

CDR3 protein: CAFQTGGWGYTF
CDR3 DNA: TGTGCCTTCCAGACAGGGGGTTGGGGCTACACCTTC
clone size: .
D gene: TRBD1
V gene: TRBV30
J gene: TRBJ1-2

CDR3 protein: CASSQITLAGGSNEQFF
CDR3 DNA: TGCGCCAGCAGCCAAATAACGCTAGCGGGGGGCTCGAATGAGCAGTTCTTC
clone size: .
D gene: TRBD2
V gene: TRBV4-3
J gene: TRBJ2-1

CDR3 protein: CASSPGLGVITEAFF
CDR3 DNA: TGTGCCAGCTCACCTGGTCTAGGGGTAATCACTGAAGCTTTCTTT
clone size: .
D gene: .
V gene: TRBV18
J gene: TRBJ1-1

CDR3 protein: CASSFGTGVPSGANVLTF
CDR3 DNA: TGTGCCAGCAGTTTCGGGACAGGGGTCCCCTCTGGGGCCAACGTCCTGACTTTC
clone size: .
D gene: TRBD1
V gene: TRBV28
J gene: TRBJ2-6

CDR3 protein: CASSPPPVWRGGLSAMDEQYF
CDR3 DNA: TGTGCCAGCAGTCCCCCCCCCGTATGGAGGGGGGGCTTAAGTGCCATGGACGAGCAGTACTTC
clone size: many
D gene: .
V gene: TRBV28
J gene: TRBJ2-7

CDR3 protein: CASSYYSNQPQHF
CDR3 DNA: TGTGCCAGCAGTTATTATAGCAATCAGCCCCAGCATTTT
clone size: once
D gene: .
V gene: TRBV6-2/TRBV6-3
J gene: TRBJ1-5

CDR3 protein: CASGGVGTDTQYF
CDR3 DNA: TGTGCCAGCGGCGGGGTCGGCACAGATACGCAGTATTTT
clone size: .
D gene: .
V gene: TRBV2
J gene: TRBJ2-3

CDR3 protein: CASSLGQGLTDTQYF
CDR3 DNA: TGCGCCAGCAGCTTGGGACAGGGTCTCACAGATACGCAGTATTTT
clone size: .
D gene: TRBD1
V gene: TRBV5-1
J gene: TRBJ2-3

CDR3 protein: CASSIGGGWSPLHF
CDR3 DNA: TGTGCCAGTAGTATCGGGGGGGGTTGGTCACCCCTCCACTTT
clone size: once
D gene: .
V gene: TRBV19
J gene: TRBJ1-6

CDR3 protein: CAISETGFQETQYF
CDR3 DNA: TGTGCCATCAGTGAGACGGGGTTCCAAGAGACCCAGTACTTC
clone size: .
D gene: .
V gene: TRBV10-3
J gene: TRBJ2-5

CDR3 protein: CASSEYLRGNYGYTF
CDR3 DNA: TGTGCCAGCAGTGAGTACCTCAGGGGAAACTATGGCTACACCTTC
clone size: .
D gene: .
V gene: TRBV6-1
J gene: TRBJ1-2

CDR3 protein: CASSLGRFPEAFF
CDR3 DNA: TGTGCCAGCAGCTTGGGCAGATTCCCTGAAGCTTTCTTT
clone size: .
D gene: .
V gene: TRBV7-9
J gene: TRBJ1-1

CDR3 protein: CATSDLQGTGSYNEQFF
CDR3 DNA: TGTGCCACCAGTGATTTGCAAGGGACAGGCTCCTACAATGAGCAGTTCTTC
clone size: few
D gene: TRBD1
V gene: TRBV24-1
J gene: TRBJ2-1

CDR3 protein: CASSGPYRDNYGYTF
CDR3 DNA: TGTGCCAGCAGCGGACCCTACAGGGATAACTATGGCTACACCTTC
clone size: .
D gene: .
V gene: TRBV2
J gene: TRBJ1-2

CDR3 protein: CAWGGQATQYF
CDR3 DNA: TGTGCCTGGGGGGGACAGGCTACCCAGTACTTC
clone size: .
D gene: TRBD1
V gene: TRBV30
J gene: TRBJ2-5

CDR3 protein: CASSLGQFYEQYF
CDR3 DNA: TGCGCCAGCAGCTTGGGGCAGTTCTACGAGCAGTACTTC
clone size: .
D gene: .
V gene: TRBV5-1
J gene: TRBJ2-7

CDR3 protein: CASSTGQGAHSSNQPQHF
CDR3 DNA: TGTGCCAGTAGTACCGGACAGGGGGCGCATAGTAGCAATCAGCCCCAGCATTTT
clone size: .
D gene: TRBD1
V gene: TRBV19
J gene: TRBJ1-5

CDR3 protein: CAISESDRNTEAFF
CDR3 DNA: TGTGCCATCAGTGAGTCCGACAGGAACACTGAAGCTTTCTTT
clone size: .
D gene: .
V gene: TRBV10-3
J gene: TRBJ1-1

CDR3 protein: CASSLLQGARTDTQYF
CDR3 DNA: TGTGCCAGCTCACTCTTACAGGGTGCCCGCACAGATACGCAGTATTTT
clone size: once
D gene: .
V gene: TRBV18
J gene: TRBJ2-3

CDR3 protein: CASSPGLAGGGYNEQFF
CDR3 DNA: TGTGCCAGCAGCCCCGGACTAGCGGGGGGAGGCTACAATGAGCAGTTCTTC
clone size: .
D gene: TRBD2
V gene: TRBV14
J gene: TRBJ2-1

CDR3 protein: CASSPIAGAPNNEQFF
CDR3 DNA: TGTGCCAGCAGCCCTATAGCGGGGGCCCCGAACAATGAGCAGTTCTTC
clone size: .
D gene: TRBD2
V gene: TRBV3-1/TRBV3-2
J gene: TRBJ2-1

CDR3 protein: CASSEGASTDTQYF
CDR3 DNA: TGTGCCAGCAGTGAAGGGGCAAGCACAGATACGCAGTATTTT
clone size: few
D gene: .
V gene: TRBV6-1
J gene: TRBJ2-3

CDR3 protein: CASRPGTGHYEQYF
CDR3 DNA: TGTGCCAGCAGGCCCGGGACAGGGCACTACGAGCAGTACTTC
clone size: few
D gene: TRBD1
V gene: TRBV11-2
J gene: TRBJ2-7

CDR3 protein: CASSSTPFGGPWDTQYF
CDR3 DNA: TGTGCCAGCAGCTCAACCCCTTTCGGGGGGCCTTGGGATACGCAGTATTTT
clone size: .
D gene: .
V gene: TRBV7-9
J gene: TRBJ2-3

CDR3 protein: CASSPKGLVYPQETQYF
CDR3 DNA: TGTGCCAGCAGCCCGAAGGGACTAGTTTACCCTCAAGAGACCCAGTACTTC
clone size: .
D gene: TRBD2
V gene: TRBV7-7
J gene: TRBJ2-5

CDR3 protein: CASSSQGLGTDTQYF
CDR3 DNA: TGTGCCAGCAGCTCGCAGGGGTTGGGGACAGATACGCAGTATTTT
clone size: .
D gene: .
V gene: TRBV7-3
J gene: TRBJ2-3

CDR3 protein: CAISRELAGINEQFF
CDR3 DNA: TGTGCCATCAGTAGAGAACTAGCGGGGATTAATGAGCAGTTCTTC
clone size: few
D gene: TRBD2
V gene: TRBV6-5
J gene: TRBJ2-1

CDR3 protein: CASSLGTANTGELFF
CDR3 DNA: TGCGCCAGCAGCTTGGGGACAGCGAACACCGGGGAGCTGTTTTTT
clone size: .
D gene: .
V gene: TRBV5-1
J gene: TRBJ2-2

CDR3 protein: CATRTSGGEGTQYF
CDR3 DNA: TGTGCCACCCGGACTAGCGGGGGGGAGGGGACGCAGTATTTT
clone size: .
D gene: TRBD2
V gene: TRBV10-3
J gene: TRBJ2-3

CDR3 protein: CATTRGGDRGGNQPQHF
CDR3 DNA: TGTGCCACCACCAGAGGCGGGGACAGGGGTGGTAATCAGCCCCAGCATTTT
clone size: once
D gene: TRBD1
V gene: TRBV15
J gene: TRBJ1-5

CDR3 protein: CASSYLDNNSPLHF
CDR3 DNA: TGTGCCAGCAGTTACTTGGACAACAATTCACCCCTCCACTTT
clone size: .
D gene: .
V gene: TRBV6-5
J gene: TRBJ1-6

CDR3 protein: CASIRAGGALIMNTEAFF
CDR3 DNA: TGTGCCAGTATCAGAGCCGGGGGGGCTCTCATTATGAACACTGAAGCTTTCTTT
clone size: .
D gene: .
V gene: TRBV19
J gene: TRBJ1-1

CDR3 protein: CASSLAADTEAFF
CDR3 DNA: TGTGCCAGCAGTTTAGCCGCGGACACTGAAGCTTTCTTT
clone size: .
D gene: .
V gene: TRBV12-3/TRBV12-4
J gene: TRBJ1-1

CDR3 protein: CASSKTGQGTDTQYF
CDR3 DNA: TGTGCCAGTAGCAAAACTGGACAGGGCACAGATACGCAGTATTTT
clone size: .
D gene: TRBD1
V gene: TRBV19
J gene: TRBJ2-3

CDR3 protein: CASSARGAEQFF
CDR3 DNA: TGTGCCAGCAGCGCCCGGGGGGCCGAGCAGTTCTTC
clone size: .
D gene: .
V gene: TRBV9
J gene: TRBJ2-1

CDR3 protein: CASSGLGLNTEAFF
CDR3 DNA: TGTGCCAGCAGTGGCCTTGGGCTGAACACTGAAGCTTTCTTT
clone size: .
D gene: .
V gene: TRBV2
J gene: TRBJ1-1

CDR3 protein: CASSPWGGHYGYTF
CDR3 DNA: TGTGCCAGCAGCCCCTGGGGGGGGCACTATGGCTACACCTTC
clone size: .
D gene: .
V gene: TRBV9
J gene: TRBJ1-2

CDR3 protein: CASHQEREAGRETQYF
CDR3 DNA: TGTGCCAGCCACCAAGAACGGGAGGCCGGTCGGGAGACCCAGTACTTC
clone size: .
D gene: TRBD2
V gene: TRBV9
J gene: TRBJ2-5

CDR3 protein: CASSLGVGTGVTEAFF
CDR3 DNA: TGTGCCAGCAGCTTAGGGGTAGGGACAGGGGTCACTGAAGCTTTCTTT
clone size: .
D gene: TRBD1
V gene: TRBV7-9
J gene: TRBJ1-1

CDR3 protein: CASSGERGRDTQYF
CDR3 DNA: TGTGCCAGCAGCGGTGAGCGGGGGAGAGATACGCAGTATTTT
clone size: .
D gene: TRBD2
V gene: TRBV7-9
J gene: TRBJ2-3

CDR3 protein: CASSPLDRVGTEAFF
CDR3 DNA: TGTGCCAGCAGCCCCCTGGACAGGGTGGGCACTGAAGCTTTCTTT
clone size: .
D gene: TRBD1
V gene: TRBV5-4
J gene: TRBJ1-1

CDR3 protein: CASRQSELPLHF
CDR3 DNA: TGTGCCAGCCGCCAGTCGGAGTTGCCCCTCCACTTT
clone size: .
D gene: .
V gene: TRBV7-2
J gene: TRBJ1-6

CDR3 protein: CASSYRERTGELFF
CDR3 DNA: TGTGCCAGCAGTTACCGAGAACGCACCGGGGAGCTGTTTTTT
clone size: .
D gene: .
V gene: TRBV6-5
J gene: TRBJ2-2

CDR3 protein: CASSIGTSAFF
CDR3 DNA: TGTGCCAGTAGTATCGGGACTTCGGCTTTCTTT
clone size: once
D gene: .
V gene: TRBV19
J gene: TRBJ1-1

CDR3 protein: CASSPGGTEAFF
CDR3 DNA: TGTGCCAGCAGCCCCGGTGGCACTGAAGCTTTCTTT
clone size: .
D gene: .
V gene: TRBV3-1/TRBV3-2
J gene: TRBJ1-1

CDR3 protein: CASSQGRGEGRREQFF
CDR3 DNA: TGTGCCAGCAGCCAAGGTCGGGGGGAGGGGCGGCGGGAGCAGTTCTTC
clone size: .
D gene: TRBD2
V gene: TRBV3-1/TRBV3-2
J gene: TRBJ2-1

CDR3 protein: CASRNQGNEKLFF
CDR3 DNA: TGTGCCAGCAGGAACCAGGGGAACGAAAAACTGTTTTTT
clone size: .
D gene: .
V gene: TRBV6-6
J gene: TRBJ1-4

CDR3 protein: CASSPGTSPFYEQYF
CDR3 DNA: TGTGCCAGCAGCCCCGGGACTAGCCCCTTCTACGAGCAGTACTTC
clone size: .
D gene: TRBD2
V gene: TRBV5-4
J gene: TRBJ2-7